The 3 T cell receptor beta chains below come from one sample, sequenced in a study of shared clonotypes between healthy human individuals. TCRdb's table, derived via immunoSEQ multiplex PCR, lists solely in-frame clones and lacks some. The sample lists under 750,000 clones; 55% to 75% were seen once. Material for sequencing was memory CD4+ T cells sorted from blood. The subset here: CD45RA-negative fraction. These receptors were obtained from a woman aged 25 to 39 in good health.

The CDR3 loop reads CASSTRYNEQFF. The CDR3 nucleotides are TGTGCCAGTAGTACCAGATACAATGAGCAGTTCTTC. The rearrangement uses TRBV19 and TRBJ2-1; D uncertain. Germline values: CDR1 LNHDA, CDR2 SQIVND (reference sequence). Trimming stripped 4 bases from V and 4 bases from J, with 5 bases between. The CDR3 loop spans 12 amino acids.

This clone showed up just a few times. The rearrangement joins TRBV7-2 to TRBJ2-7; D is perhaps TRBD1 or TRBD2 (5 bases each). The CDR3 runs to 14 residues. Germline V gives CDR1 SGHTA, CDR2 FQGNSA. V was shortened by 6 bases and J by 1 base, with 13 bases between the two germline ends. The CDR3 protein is CASRLKGRSYEQYF. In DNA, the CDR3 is TGTGCCAGCAGACTAAAGGGGAGATCCTACGAGCAGTACTTC.

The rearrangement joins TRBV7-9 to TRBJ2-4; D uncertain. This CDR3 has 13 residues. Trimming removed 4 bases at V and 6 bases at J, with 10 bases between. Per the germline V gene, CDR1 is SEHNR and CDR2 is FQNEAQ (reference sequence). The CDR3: CASSSTAGNIQYF. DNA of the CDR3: TGTGCCAGCAGCTCAACTGCTGGAAACATTCAGTACTTC. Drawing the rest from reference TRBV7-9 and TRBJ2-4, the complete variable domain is DTGVSQNPRHKITKRGQNVTFRCDPISEHNRLYWYRQTLGQGPEFLTYFQNEAQLEKSRLLSDRFSAERPKGSFSTLEIQRTEQGDSAMYLCASSSTAGNIQYFGAGTRLSVL.